The TCR beta chain described here comes from a study of shared clonotypes between healthy human individuals. Study information: Donors were two women and a few men aged 18 to 49.

The assay ran at deep level. Repertoires were generated with immunoSEQ multiplex PCR, while TCRdb's copy carries only in-frame clones and drops some. This table holds fewer than 850,000 clones, roughly 96% found once. The CDR3 spans 13 residues. Per germline, CDR1 SEHNR and CDR2 FQNEAQ (reference sequence). Trimming stripped 4 bases from V and 6 bases from J, with 10 bases between. As defined, naive CD8 cells were CD45RO-negative and positively selected for CCR7, with terminally differentiated effector memory CD45RA+ cells excluded. The sample was naive CD8+ T cells sorted from blood. The TCR sequence derives from a man aged 25 to 40 in good health. This chain links TRBV7-9 with TRBJ2-4, with TRBD1 as a possible D gene (6 bases). CDR3 nucleotides: TGTGCCAGCAGCTCATTACAGGGAAACATTCAGTACTTC. Its protein product is CASSSLQGNIQYF.